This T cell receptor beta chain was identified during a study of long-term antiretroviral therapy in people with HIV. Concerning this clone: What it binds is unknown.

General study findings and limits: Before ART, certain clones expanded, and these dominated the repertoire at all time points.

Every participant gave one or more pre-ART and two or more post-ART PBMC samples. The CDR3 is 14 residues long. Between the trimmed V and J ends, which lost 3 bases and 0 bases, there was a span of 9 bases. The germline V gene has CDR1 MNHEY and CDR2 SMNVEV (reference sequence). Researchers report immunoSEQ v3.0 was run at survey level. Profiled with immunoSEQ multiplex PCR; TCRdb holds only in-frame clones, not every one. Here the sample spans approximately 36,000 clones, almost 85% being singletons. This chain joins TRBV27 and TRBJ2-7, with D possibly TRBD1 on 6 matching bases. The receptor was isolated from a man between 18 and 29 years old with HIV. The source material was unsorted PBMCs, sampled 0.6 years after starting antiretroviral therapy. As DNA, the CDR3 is TGTGCCAGCAGTTTCAAGGACAGCTCCTACGAGCAGTACTTC. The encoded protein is CASSFKDSSYEQYF.